These 5 T cell receptor beta chains came from one sample sequenced in a study of blood T cell repertoires in COVID-19. Produced via immunoSEQ multiplex PCR; TCRdb's table is partial and in-frame only. The sample lists 60,000 to 90,000 clones, around 67% occurring once. Sample: peripheral blood. Receptors originate from a human donor with acute or convalescent COVID-19. The donor label of this sample is uncertain.

The CDR3 DNA reads TGTGCCAGCAGCGTAGGCGCTAGCTCCTACAATGAGCAGTTCTTC. It encodes CASSVGASSYNEQFF. The chain recombines TRBV9 with TRBJ2-1; no firm D call. Trimming pared 0 bases from V and 0 bases from J, leaving 7 bases between. The germline gives CDR1 SGDLS, CDR2 YYNGEE. The CDR3 contains 15 residues.

This clone was counted a few times. The V gene is TRBV7-9, the J gene TRBJ2-1; TRBD2 might be the D (6 bases). This CDR3 is 11 amino acids long. The V and J ends lost 6 bases and 14 bases respectively, with 14 bases between them. Germline CDR1 SEHNR, CDR2 FQNEAQ (reference sequence). The CDR3 nucleotides are TGTGCCAGCAGTCAATTCTGGGGGGAGTTCTTC. Protein product: CASSQFWGEFF. The full variable domain, rest sourced from reference TRBV7-9 and TRBJ2-1, is DTGVSQNPRHKITKRGQNVTFRCDPISEHNRLYWYRQTLGQGPEFLTYFQNEAQLEKSRLLSDRFSAERPKGSFSTLEIQRTEQGDSAMYLCASSQFWGEFFGPGTRLTVL.

This clone was recorded a few times. The rearrangement joins TRBV4-2 to TRBJ2-3; 8 bases are shared with TRBD2. Germline-derived CDR1 and CDR2 are LGHNA and YNFKEQ. Trimming at V came to 4 bases and at J to 5 bases, leaving 11 bases not matched to a gene. The CDR3 has 16 residues. The CDR3 DNA follows: TGTGCCAGCAGCCGGTTGGGCGGGGGGATAATAGATACGCAGTATTTT. Amino acid sequence: CASSRLGGGIIDTQYF.

V gene TRBV29-1 combines with J gene TRBJ1-2, with 10 bases aligning to TRBD1. V shed 3 bases, J shed 4 bases, and the junction held 8 bases outside the gene matches. CDR1 and CDR2 from the germline V gene are SQVTM and ANQGSEA. The CDR3 has 15 amino acids. CDR3 bases: TGCAGCGTTGAGAACGACAGGGGGCGTAGCTATGGCTACACCTTC. Translation: CSVENDRGRSYGYTF.

This rearrangement joins TRBV7-2 to TRBJ1-3; tentatively, D is TRBD1 (6 bases). Germline CDR1 is SGHTA and CDR2 is FQGNSA. V lost 6 bases, J lost 7 bases, and 16 bases lay in between. CDR3 size: 14 residues. The CDR3 region has the DNA TGTGCCAGCAGTGCGGGGGGGGCCGGGAACACCATATATTTT. Encoded protein: CASSAGGAGNTIYF. Complete variable domain (other parts from reference TRBV7-2 and TRBJ1-3): GAGVSQSPSNKVTEKGKDVELRCDPISGHTALYWYRQSLGQGLEFLIYFQGNSAPDKSGLPSDRFSAERTGGSVSTLTIQRTQQEDSAVYLCASSAGGAGNTIYFGEGSWLTVV.